These 23 T cell receptor beta chains originate from one sample sequenced in a study of cytomegalovirus exposure and HLA in healthy donors. Use of 60 Vbeta and 13 Jbeta primers characterized the PCR. Assay used: immunoSEQ multiplex PCR; TCRdb lists only in-frame clones, some missing. The sample carries 95,000 to 150,000 clones, more than 60% recorded once. Material: PBMCs. Receptors originate from a middle-aged woman in good health and CMV-seronegative.

This chain links TRBV25-1 with TRBJ2-5; 7 bases map to TRBD2. This CDR3 has 16 residues. The ends lost 1 base at V and 4 bases at J; junction bases unmatched: 9. From germline, CDR1 is MGHDK and CDR2 SYGVNS. This CDR3 is CASSEWTSGDLETQYF. The CDR3 coding sequence is TGTGCCAGCAGTGAATGGACAAGCGGGGACTTAGAGACCCAGTACTTC.

This clone was seen just once. The V call is TRBV6-1, the J call TRBJ2-4; D remains unclear. There are 16 residues in the CDR3. V gave up 1 base and J gave up 5 bases, with 15 bases separating them. CDR1 and CDR2 from the germline V gene are MNHNS and SASEGT. The CDR3 nucleotides read TGTGCCAGCAGTGAAGGACTCTCAAAAGGCCAAAACATTCAGTACTTC. Translation: CASSEGLSKGQNIQYF.

V gene TRBV18 combines with J gene TRBJ2-2; D is uncertain. Germline CDR1 KGHSH, CDR2 LQKENI. V was pared by 5 bases and J by 5 bases, with 6 bases between. This CDR3 spans 12 amino acids. Written as DNA, the CDR3 is TGTGCCAGCTCATCCATGACCGGGGAGCTGTTTTTT. It is translated as CASSSMTGELFF.

The genes are TRBV7-2 and TRBJ2-5; 8 nucleotides align to TRBD2. The CDR3 consists of 16 residues. Germline trimming cut 0 bases from V and 2 bases from J; bases unmatched to any gene: 5. Germline V gene data show CDR1 as SGHTA and CDR2 as FQGNSA. The CDR3 DNA sequence: TGTGCCAGCAGCTTAGCGCACCGGGGGGGGCAAGAGACCCAGTACTTC. Translation: CASSLAHRGGQETQYF.

This clone was observed a few times. V gene TRBV4-1 combines with J gene TRBJ2-2; no clear D. Trimming took 4 bases from V and 2 from J, leaving 14 bases between them. The germline V gene encodes CDR1 MGHRA and CDR2 YSYEKL. The CDR3 spans 16 residues. This CDR3 is CASSLQGVGNTGELFF. In DNA form, the CDR3 reads TGCGCCAGCAGCCTCCAAGGAGTGGGTAACACCGGGGAGCTGTTTTTT.

The chain links TRBV27 to TRBJ2-5; no definite D call. The J call is in doubt because the DNA end fits TRBJ2-7 better. This CDR3 has 11 amino acids. Germline CDR1 MNHEY, CDR2 SMNVEV (reference sequence). CDR3 amino acids: CASSSRYEQYF. In DNA form, the CDR3 reads TGTGCCAGCAGTTCCCGCTACGAGCAGTACTTC.

The chain recombines TRBV5-1 with TRBJ1-4, with no clear D. The CDR3 has 14 residues. Trimming stripped 5 bases from V and 0 bases from J, with 8 bases between. CDR1 is SGHRS, CDR2 YFSETQ, per germline. CDR3 nucleotides: TGCGCCAGCAGACGACTTGCAACTAATGAAAAACTGTTTTTT. It is translated as CASRRLATNEKLFF.

The CDR3 is CASRDEGQGADEQYF. CDR3 sequence (DNA): TGTGCCAGCCGCGACGAAGGACAGGGGGCCGACGAGCAGTACTTC. The chain has TRBV6-5 and TRBJ2-7, with 11 nucleotides matching TRBD1. The CDR3 has 15 residues. J gave up 5 bases and V 8 bases, and 11 bases lay outside the gene matches. Germline CDR1 is MNHEY and CDR2 is SVGAGI.

The J gene is TRBJ2-6, the V gene TRBV7-2, with TRBD2 identical over 13 bases. CDR1 and CDR2 (germline): SGHTA, FQGNSA. The CDR3 length is 18 residues. Losses at the gene ends were 5 bases for V and 0 bases for J; bases not matched to a gene: 4. The CDR3 nucleotides read TGTGCCAGCAGCCCCCGACTAGCGGGGGGCTCTGGGGCCAACGTCCTGACTTTC. Protein: CASSPRLAGGSGANVLTF.

The chain couples TRBV18 to TRBJ1-5, with a weak D call TRBD1 (5 bases). Deletions cut 6 bases from V and 6 bases from J, with 15 bases between. The length of the CDR3 is 14 residues. Germline values: CDR1 KGHSH, CDR2 LQKENI. DNA of the CDR3: TGTGCCAGCTCCCTCGAGACAGTCGGTCAGCCCCAGCATTTT. Its protein product is CASSLETVGQPQHF.

The CDR3 is CASSLVSGQGANQPQHF. The CDR3 coding sequence is TGTGCCAGCAGCTTAGTTAGCGGTCAGGGGGCAAATCAGCCCCAGCATTTT. The chain links TRBV7-2 to TRBJ1-5; 8 bases are a match to TRBD1. V gave up 1 base and J gave up 4 bases; unmatched junction bases: 9. In germline, CDR1 is SGHTA, CDR2 FQGNSA. This CDR3 region has 17 residues.

CDR3 in DNA: TGTGCCAGCAGTTTGGGGCGGACTAGCGGGAGGGAGGACAATGAGCAGTTCTTC. Its translation is CASSLGRTSGREDNEQFF. V and J are TRBV27 and TRBJ2-1, with 15 bases lining up with TRBD2. V trimming: 3 bases; J trimming: 5 bases; junction bases outside the gene matches: 8. Germline V CDR1 and CDR2: MNHEY, SMNVEV (reference sequence). CDR3 length: 18 amino acids.

The rearrangement uses TRBV7-3 and TRBJ2-2, with 8 bases that match TRBD2. V shed 4 bases and J 3 bases; nucleotides not matched to a gene: 13. The CDR3 contains 18 residues. Germline CDR1 is SGHTA and CDR2 is FQGTGA. CDR3 nucleotides: TGTGCCAGCAGCTCTGACCTAGCGGGCGACCCTTACACCGGGGAGCTGTTTTTT. This encodes CASSSDLAGDPYTGELFF.

The rearrangement joins TRBV7-6 to TRBJ1-1, with 9 nucleotides matching TRBD1. Trimming cost V 7 bases and J 2 bases; bases outside gene matches: 11. Per germline, CDR1 SGHVS and CDR2 FNYEAQ. This CDR3 has 16 residues. The CDR3 DNA is TGTGCCAGCATCCGGGGACAGGGAGGGGGTAACACTGAAGCTTTCTTT. This sequence encodes CASIRGQGGGNTEAFF.

The genes are TRBV5-1 and TRBJ2-7, with a weak D call TRBD1 (5 bases). CDR1 and CDR2 from the germline V gene are SGHRS and YFSETQ. The V gene lost 0 bases and the J gene lost 5 bases, with 12 bases spanning the gap. The CDR3 has 14 residues. CDR3 protein: CASSLGQLSHEQYF. The CDR3 bases are TGCGCCAGCAGCTTGGGACAGTTGTCCCACGAGCAGTACTTC.

This chain uses TRBV10-3 with TRBJ1-4, with unresolved D. The germline CDR1 and CDR2 sequences are ENHRY and SYGVKD. The V and J ends lost 0 bases and 3 bases respectively, with 8 bases between them. CDR3 length equals 15 residues. The chain's CDR3 is CAISESGGSNEKLFF. As DNA, the CDR3 is TGTGCCATCAGTGAGTCCGGCGGCTCTAATGAAAAACTGTTTTTT.

By share of the sample, this clone is medium-sized. The chain uses TRBV5-4 and TRBJ1-1; TRBD1 is a possible D gene (5 bases). The V end was cut by 3 bases, the J end by 1 base, with 13 bases between. Germline V CDR1 and CDR2: SGHNT, YYREEE (reference sequence). The CDR3 totals 15 residues. The CDR3 sequence: CASSSQQGSNTEAFF. The CDR3 DNA reads TGTGCCAGCAGCTCCCAGCAGGGATCGAACACTGAAGCTTTCTTT. Full variable domain (missing parts from reference TRBV5-4 and TRBJ1-1): ETGVTQSPTHLIKTRGQQVTLRCSSQSGHNTVSWYQQALGQGPQFIFQYYREEENGRGNFPPRFSGLQFPNYSSELNVNALELDDSALYLCASSSQQGSNTEAFFGQGTRLTVV.

The gene calls are TRBV9 and TRBJ1-6; 7 nucleotides agree with TRBD1. Germline-derived CDR1 and CDR2 are SGDLS and YYNGEE. Unmatched junction bases numbered 3, after V lost 0 bases and J lost 6 bases. This CDR3 spans 15 amino acids. CDR3 amino acids: CASSVGDRVNSPLHF. The DNA of the CDR3 is TGTGCCAGCAGCGTAGGTGACAGGGTTAATTCACCCCTCCACTTT.

The CDR3 is CASSQVGWEQYF. CDR3 bases: TGCGCCAGCAGCCAAGTGGGCTGGGAGCAGTACTTC. The V and J genes are TRBV4-1 and TRBJ2-7; no definite D call. The germline CDR1 and CDR2 sequences are MGHRA and YSYEKL. V was shortened by 1 base and J by 7 bases, with 8 bases between the two germline ends. The CDR3 sequence is 12 residues long.

The J gene is TRBJ2-2, the V gene TRBV19; 7 bases map to TRBD1. The V and J ends lost 7 bases and 6 bases, in that order; junction bases with no gene match: 8. CDR3 length: 14 residues. Germline V gene lookup returns CDR1 LNHDA and CDR2 SQIVND (reference sequence). The CDR3 nucleotides are TGTGCCAGTACCCCCAGGGGGTCCGCCGGGGAGCTGTTTTTT. This encodes CASTPRGSAGELFF.

The chain joins TRBV29-1 to TRBJ2-3; 10 bases match TRBD1. CDR1 is SQVTM and CDR2 is ANQGSEA in the germline V gene. The CDR3 covers 14 residues. V lost 2 bases and J lost 4; bases outside the gene matches: 3. CDR3 sequence reads: CSVERQGASDTQYF. CDR3 bases: TGCAGCGTTGAAAGACAGGGGGCGTCAGATACGCAGTATTTT.

The chain has TRBV27 and TRBJ2-6, with 8 bases lining up with TRBD1. Germline V gene sequence: CDR1 MNHEY, CDR2 SMNVEV (reference sequence). This CDR3 region has 15 residues. With 3 bases clipped from V and 3 bases from J, the junction kept 1 base outside the gene matches. The CDR3 coding sequence is TGTGCCAGCAGTTTCACAGGGGGTGGGGCCAACGTCCTGACTTTC. Protein: CASSFTGGGANVLTF.

This clone has a handful of counts. The gene calls are TRBV2 and TRBJ2-3; 11 nucleotides line up with TRBD2. Germline CDR1 SNHLY, CDR2 FYNNEI. The CDR3 runs 15 residues. V lost 10 bases to trimming and J lost 6 bases; unmatched junction nucleotides: 12. The DNA of the CDR3 is TGTGCCAACACTTATAGCGGGAGGGCCTTTGATACGCAGTATTTT. Its translation: CANTYSGRAFDTQYF.